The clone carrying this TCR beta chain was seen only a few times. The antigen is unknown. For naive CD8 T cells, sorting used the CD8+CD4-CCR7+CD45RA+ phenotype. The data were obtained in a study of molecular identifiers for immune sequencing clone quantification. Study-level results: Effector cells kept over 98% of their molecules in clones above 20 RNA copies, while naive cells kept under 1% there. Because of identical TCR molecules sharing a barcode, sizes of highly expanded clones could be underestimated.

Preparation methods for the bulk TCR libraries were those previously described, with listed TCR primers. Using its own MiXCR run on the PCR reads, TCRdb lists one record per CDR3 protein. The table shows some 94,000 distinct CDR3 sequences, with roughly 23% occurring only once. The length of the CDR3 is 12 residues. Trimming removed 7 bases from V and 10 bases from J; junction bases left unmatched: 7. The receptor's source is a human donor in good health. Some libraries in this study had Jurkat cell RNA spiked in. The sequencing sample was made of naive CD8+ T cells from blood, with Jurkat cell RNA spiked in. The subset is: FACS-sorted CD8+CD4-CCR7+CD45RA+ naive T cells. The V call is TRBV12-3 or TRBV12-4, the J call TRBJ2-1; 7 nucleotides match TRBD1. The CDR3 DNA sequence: TGTGCCAGCATTAAGGGGGCCGGGGAGCAGTTCTTC. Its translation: CASIKGAGEQFF.